These T cell receptor beta chains were read from a single sample in a study of blood T cells in healthy people across ages. TCRdb reprocessed the 5' RACE reads with MiXCR, giving one entry per CDR3 protein. The repertoire includes around 1,800,000 distinct CDR3 sequences, 39% of them detected once, and 23% sits in the top ten. The sample taken for sequencing was blood. The receptors were sampled from a human donor in good health. Each CDR3 is given with its conserved first and last residue. D genes are given only for firm matches. Part of the rows lack a size; the others show once, few, many or a class for expanded clones.

D,V,J,size,CDR3,DNA
.,TRBV12-3/TRBV12-4,TRBJ2-1,.,CASSFPGGKQFF,TGTGCCAGCAGTTTTCCAGGGGGGAAGCAGTTCTTC
.,TRBV11-2,TRBJ2-2,few,CASRGGTNTGELFF,TGTGCCAGCAGGGGGGGAACGAACACCGGGGAGCTGTTTTTT
.,TRBV4-3,TRBJ2-5,few,CASSQVEIGGTQYF,TGCGCCAGCAGCCAAGTTGAAATAGGGGGGACCCAGTACTTC
TRBD1,TRBV5-1,TRBJ1-1,.,CASSEVPGGPNTEAFF,TGCGCCAGCAGCGAAGTCCCAGGGGGACCGAACACTGAAGCTTTCTTT
TRBD1,TRBV7-2,TRBJ1-5,.,CASSYRTGGGQPQHF,TGTGCCAGCAGCTACCGGACAGGGGGCGGTCAGCCCCAGCATTTT
.,TRBV7-9,TRBJ1-2,.,CAGSLGRPLGGYTF,TGTGCCGGCAGCTTGGGAAGGCCCCTGGGAGGCTACACCTTC
.,TRBV7-2,TRBJ2-1,.,CANSLVADSSYNEQFF,TGTGCCAACAGCTTAGTAGCGGACAGCTCCTACAATGAGCAGTTCTTC
.,TRBV20-1,TRBJ2-7,.,CSTRDPLSSTFKYEQYF,TGCAGTACTAGAGATCCACTCAGTTCAACATTTAAGTACGAGCAGTACTTC
.,TRBV5-1,TRBJ1-1,few,CASSLEQGLRAFF,TGCGCCAGCAGCTTGGAGCAGGGCCTACGAGCTTTCTTT
TRBD2,TRBV12-3/TRBV12-4,TRBJ2-7,few,CASTLLAGGTYEQYF,TGTGCCAGCACCTTACTAGCGGGGGGAACCTACGAGCAGTACTTC
TRBD1,TRBV2,TRBJ2-3,.,CASNLEDRGQGQYF,TGTGCCAGCAATCTAGAAGACAGGGGGCAAGGGCAGTATTTT
.,TRBV10-3,TRBJ1-1,.,CAISEWSGTEAFF,TGTGCCATCAGTGAGTGGAGTGGAACTGAAGCTTTCTTT
TRBD1,TRBV20-1,TRBJ2-3,few,CSAMGQGFSTDTQYF,TGCAGTGCTATGGGACAGGGTTTTAGCACAGATACGCAGTATTTT
TRBD2,TRBV7-2,TRBJ2-5,.,CASSLGGRRGWQETQYF,TGTGCCAGCAGCTTAGGAGGGAGGCGGGGGTGGCAAGAGACCCAGTACTTC
.,TRBV7-2,TRBJ1-5,few,CASSLEVQPQHF,TGTGCCAGCAGCTTAGAGGTACAGCCCCAGCATTTT
TRBD2,TRBV2,TRBJ2-1,.,CATHTAGGSYNEQFF,TGTGCCACCCACACGGCGGGGGGCTCCTACAATGAGCAGTTCTTC
.,TRBV7-8,TRBJ2-1,.,CVSSLMSQTNEQFF,TGTGTCAGCAGCTTAATGTCCCAGACCAATGAGCAGTTCTTC
TRBD1,TRBV25-1,TRBJ1-2,few,CASSPTGTGSGYTF,TGTGCCAGCAGTCCTACCGGGACAGGGAGCGGCTACACCTTC
TRBD2,TRBV5-1,TRBJ2-3,few,CASSLGLAGATDTQYF,TGTGCCAGCAGCTTGGGGCTAGCGGGGGCCACAGATACGCAGTATTTT
.,TRBV4-3,TRBJ2-3,.,CASSHRRGGGTDTQYF,TGCGCCAGCAGCCACCGAAGGGGGGGCGGCACAGATACGCAGTATTTT
.,TRBV14,TRBJ2-3,few,CASSPSGLGMDTQYF,TGTGCCAGCAGTCCAAGTGGACTTGGGATGGATACGCAGTATTTT
.,TRBV5-4,TRBJ2-7,few,CASSWAGLPYEQYF,TGTGCCAGCAGCTGGGCTGGCCTCCCCTACGAGCAGTACTTC
TRBD1,TRBV6-1,TRBJ1-6,.,CASEGQGSISPLHF,TGTGCCAGCGAGGGACAGGGGTCTATTTCACCCCTCCACTTT
TRBD1,TRBV10-2,TRBJ2-5,.,CASSESRQGQETQYF,TGCGCCAGCAGTGAGTCTAGACAGGGCCAAGAGACCCAGTACTTC
TRBD1,TRBV7-2,TRBJ2-7,.,CASSGRTGKVYEQYF,TGTGCCAGCAGCGGACGGACAGGGAAGGTCTACGAGCAGTACTTC
TRBD2,TRBV12-3/TRBV12-4,TRBJ2-7,.,CANSRLAGRYEQYF,TGTGCCAACAGTAGACTAGCAGGGCGCTACGAGCAGTACTTC
.,TRBV12-3/TRBV12-4,TRBJ1-1,.,CASSPMSGRGEAFF,TGTGCCAGCAGCCCCATGTCGGGGCGCGGTGAAGCTTTCTTT
TRBD2,TRBV12-3/TRBV12-4,TRBJ2-3,.,CASSLSGTRADAQYF,TGTGCCAGCAGCCTCTCGGGGACTAGGGCAGATGCGCAGTATTTT
.,TRBV7-2,TRBJ1-1,once,CASSLAGWEAFF,TGTGCCAGCAGCTTAGCGGGGTGGGAGGCTTTCTTT